A selection of T cell receptor beta chains follows, all from one sample in a study of PD-1 blockade in classical Hodgkin lymphoma. TCRdb's table, derived via immunoSEQ multiplex PCR, lists solely in-frame clones and lacks some. This table has about 16,000 clones, approximately 68% appearing once. The sequencing used peripheral blood mononuclear cells (PBMCs), collected before the fourth cycle of nivolumab. The receptors stem from a human donor with classical Hodgkin lymphoma. The CDR3 runs from the conserved cysteine through the conserved F or W. The order of the fields is clone size, CDR3 length, V gene, J gene, D gene, CDR3 DNA, CDR3 protein. A D gene is named only where the DNA matches it firmly. For some rows the clone size is stated as once, few or many, or as a class when expanded; others skip it.

few,17,TRBV6-1,TRBJ2-5,TRBD1,TGTGCCAGCAGTGAAGACGGGACAGTGACGATTCAAGAGACCCAGTACTTC,CASSEDGTVTIQETQYF
.,14,TRBV4-1,TRBJ1-2,.,TGCGCCAGCAGCCAAGATCACCGCAACTATGGCTACACCTTC,CASSQDHRNYGYTF
.,16,TRBV9,TRBJ2-1,TRBD2,TGTGCCAGCAACGGACTAGCGGGAAGAAGGGGCAATGAGCAGTTCTTC,CASNGLAGRRGNEQFF
.,18,TRBV27,TRBJ2-6,.,TGTGCCAGCAGTCCAGGGCACTGGCTACAAAGTCGGGCCAACGTCCTGACTTTC,CASSPGHWLQSRANVLTF
.,11,TRBV29-1,TRBJ2-4,.,TGCAGCGGGAGGGTTGTAAACATTCAGTACTTC,CSGRVVNIQYF
.,15,TRBV6-6,TRBJ2-7,.,TGTGCCAGCAGTTACACCCTGGGGGCCGGGTACGAGCAGTACTTC,CASSYTLGAGYEQYF
few,14,TRBV27,TRBJ2-3,.,TGTGCCAGCAGTTTAATCACTAGCACAGATACGCAGTATTTT,CASSLITSTDTQYF
.,17,TRBV5-6,TRBJ2-2,.,TGTGCCAGCAGCTTGGGGGCGACAGAGACGAACACCGGGGAGCTGTTTTTT,CASSLGATETNTGELFF
few,15,TRBV28,TRBJ2-5,TRBD2,TGTGCCAGCAGTCCCGGGGGGACGTATCAAGAGACCCAGTACTTC,CASSPGGTYQETQYF
.,14,TRBV27,TRBJ2-5,.,TGTGCCAGCAGTCCAACGAGGATTCAAGAGACCCAGTACTTC,CASSPTRIQETQYF
medium-sized,19,TRBV7-6,TRBJ2-1,.,TGTGCCAGCAGCTTAGCGTCTGGTCCTAGCGCAATTACTTACAATGAGCAGTTCTTC,CASSLASGPSAITYNEQFF
.,13,TRBV9,TRBJ2-5,.,TGTGCCAGCAGTACTCAGCCGGAGGAGACCCAGTACTTC,CASSTQPEETQYF
.,13,TRBV6-5,TRBJ2-5,.,TGTGCCAGCAGTCAAAACCCGGCGGCGACCCAGTACTTC,CASSQNPAATQYF
.,15,TRBV11-2,TRBJ1-1,.,TGTGCCAGCAGCTTAGCTAGCCAGTGGAACACTGAAGCTTTCTTT,CASSLASQWNTEAFF
.,18,TRBV7-6,TRBJ1-6,TRBD1,TGTGCCAGCAGCTTCCGGGCTCGGGGACAGGGGGCTAATTCACCCCTCCACTTT,CASSFRARGQGANSPLHF
.,14,TRBV2,TRBJ2-7,.,TGTGCCAGCAGCCGAGGGCAGCAATCCTACGAGCAGTACTTC,CASSRGQQSYEQYF
.,17,TRBV19,TRBJ2-2,TRBD2,TGTGCCAGTAGTATCTCCGCTAGCGGGAGTATCACCGGGGAGCTGTTTTTT,CASSISASGSITGELFF
medium-sized,13,TRBV14,TRBJ2-7,.,TGTGCCAGCAGCCGTCAAACAGGTTTGGAGCAGTACTTC,CASSRQTGLEQYF